The clone carrying this T cell receptor beta chain was found many times. The authors made TCR cDNA by 5'RACE template switching, adding a universal primer site and UMIs. TCRdb redid the calling of the 5' RACE reads with MiXCR, one entry per CDR3 protein. The table shows around 300,000 distinct CDR3 sequences, with about 4.5% occurring only once. The ends lost 0 bases at V and 4 bases at J; junction bases unmatched: 3. Germline CDR1 and CDR2: SGHTA and FQGTGA. The CDR3 is made up of 15 amino acids. This entry belongs to a study of T cells after yellow fever vaccination. Sequenced material: PBMCs, taken 15 days after the yellow fever booster vaccination. The TCR comes from a man aged 18 to 29 who received the YFV17D yellow fever vaccine. V usage is TRBV7-3 and J usage is TRBJ2-3; 8 nucleotides line up with TRBD1. CDR3 nucleotide sequence: TGTGCCAGCAGCTTAACGTACAGGGGGGCAGATACGCAGTATTTT. It is translated as CASSLTYRGADTQYF.